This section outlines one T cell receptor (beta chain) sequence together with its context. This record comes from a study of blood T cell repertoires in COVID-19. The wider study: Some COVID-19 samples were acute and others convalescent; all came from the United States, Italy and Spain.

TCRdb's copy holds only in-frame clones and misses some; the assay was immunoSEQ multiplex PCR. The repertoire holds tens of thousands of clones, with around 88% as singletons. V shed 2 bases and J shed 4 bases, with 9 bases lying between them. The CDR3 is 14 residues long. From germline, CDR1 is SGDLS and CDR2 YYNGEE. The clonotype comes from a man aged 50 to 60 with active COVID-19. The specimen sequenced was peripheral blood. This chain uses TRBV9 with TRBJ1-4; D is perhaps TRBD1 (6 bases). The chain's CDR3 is CASSVSGVNEKLFF. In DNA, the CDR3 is TGTGCCAGCAGCGTCTCAGGGGTTAATGAAAAACTGTTTTTT.